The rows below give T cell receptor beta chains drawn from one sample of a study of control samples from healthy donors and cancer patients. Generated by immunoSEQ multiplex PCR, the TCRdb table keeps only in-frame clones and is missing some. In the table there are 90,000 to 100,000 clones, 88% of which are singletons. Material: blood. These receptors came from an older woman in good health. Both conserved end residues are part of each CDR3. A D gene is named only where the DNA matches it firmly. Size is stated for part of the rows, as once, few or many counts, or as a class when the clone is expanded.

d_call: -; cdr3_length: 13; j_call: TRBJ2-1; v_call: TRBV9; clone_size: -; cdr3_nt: TGTGCCTCCGCCCGACTGGGCGACAATGAGCAGTTCTTC; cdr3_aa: CASARLGDNEQFF
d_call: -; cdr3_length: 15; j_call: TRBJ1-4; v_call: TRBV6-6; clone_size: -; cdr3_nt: TGTGCCAGCAGTTACTCAGGGGCCATAGAGGAAAAACTGTTTTTT; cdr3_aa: CASSYSGAIEEKLFF
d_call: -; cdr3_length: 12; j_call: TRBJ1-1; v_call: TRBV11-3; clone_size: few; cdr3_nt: TGTGCCAGCAGCCAGAAAGGCACCGAAGCTTTCTTT; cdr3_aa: CASSQKGTEAFF
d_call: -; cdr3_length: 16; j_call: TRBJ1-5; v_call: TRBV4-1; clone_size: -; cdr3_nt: TGCGCCAGCAGCCAGGACTCGGGGACGGCGTTTCAGCCCCAGCATTTT; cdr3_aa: CASSQDSGTAFQPQHF
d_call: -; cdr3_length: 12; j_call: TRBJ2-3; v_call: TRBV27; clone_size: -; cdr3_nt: TGTGCCAGCAGCGGTCCCACAGATACGCAGTATTTT; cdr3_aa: CASSGPTDTQYF
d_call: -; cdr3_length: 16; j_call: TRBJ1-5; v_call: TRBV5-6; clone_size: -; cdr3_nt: TGTGCCAGCTGCTTTAGGGGCCAGGGGATAAGGCAGCCCCAGCATTTT; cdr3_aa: CASCFRGQGIRQPQHF
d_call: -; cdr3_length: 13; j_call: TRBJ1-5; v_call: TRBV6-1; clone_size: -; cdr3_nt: TGTGCCAGCAGGGAAGCCCGCAATCAGCCCCAGCATTTT; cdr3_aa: CASREARNQPQHF
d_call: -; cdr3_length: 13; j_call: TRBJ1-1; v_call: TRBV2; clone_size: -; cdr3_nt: TGTGCCAGCAGTGGGGAGATGAACACTGAAGCTTTCTTT; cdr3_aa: CASSGEMNTEAFF
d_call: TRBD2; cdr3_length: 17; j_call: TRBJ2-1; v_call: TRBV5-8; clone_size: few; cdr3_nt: TGTGCCAGCAGCAGAGGACTAGCGGGGAGCTCCTACAATGAGCAGTTCTTC; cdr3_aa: CASSRGLAGSSYNEQFF
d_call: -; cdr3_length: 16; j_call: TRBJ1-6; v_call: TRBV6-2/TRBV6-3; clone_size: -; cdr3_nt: TGTGCCAGCAGTTCTCCTGAGAGCTCCTATAATTCACCCCTCCACTTT; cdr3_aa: CASSSPESSYNSPLHF
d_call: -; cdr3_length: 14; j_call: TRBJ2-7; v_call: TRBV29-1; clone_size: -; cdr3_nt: TGCAGCGTCAGGGCCGATCTTAGCTCCTACGAGCAGTACTTC; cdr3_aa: CSVRADLSSYEQYF
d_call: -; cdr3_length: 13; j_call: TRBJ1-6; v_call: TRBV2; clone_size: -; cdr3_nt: TGTGCCAGCATGGGGATCAATAATTCACCCCTCCACTTT; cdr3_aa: CASMGINNSPLHF
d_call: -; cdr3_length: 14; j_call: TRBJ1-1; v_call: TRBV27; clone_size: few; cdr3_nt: TGTGCCAGCAGTTTCCACCACAAGAACACTGAAGCTTTCTTT; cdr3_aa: CASSFHHKNTEAFF
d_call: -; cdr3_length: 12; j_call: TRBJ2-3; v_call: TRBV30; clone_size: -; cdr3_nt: TGTGCCTGGGGCGGCCCTGCAGATACGCAGTATTTT; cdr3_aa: CAWGGPADTQYF
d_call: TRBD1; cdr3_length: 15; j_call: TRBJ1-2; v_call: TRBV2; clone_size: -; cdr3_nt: TGTGCCAGCAGTGACCCGGGACAGTCTGGCTATGGCTACACCTTC; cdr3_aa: CASSDPGQSGYGYTF
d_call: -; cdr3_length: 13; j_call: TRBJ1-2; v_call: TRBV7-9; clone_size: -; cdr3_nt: TGTGCCAGCAGCTTAATAGGTCGCTATGGCTACACCTTC; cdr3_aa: CASSLIGRYGYTF
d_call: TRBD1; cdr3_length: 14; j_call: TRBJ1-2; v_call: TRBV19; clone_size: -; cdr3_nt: TGTGCCAGTAGAGGACAGGGGAGGTACTATGGCTACACCTTC; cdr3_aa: CASRGQGRYYGYTF
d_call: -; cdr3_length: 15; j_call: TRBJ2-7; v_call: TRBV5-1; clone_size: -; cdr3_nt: TGCGCCAGCAGCTTGGGGGCAGGGCGGGCCTACGAGCAGTACTTC; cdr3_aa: CASSLGAGRAYEQYF
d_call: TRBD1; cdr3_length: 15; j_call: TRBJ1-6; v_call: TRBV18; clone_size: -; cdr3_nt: TGTGCCAGCTCACGAGGGACAGGCGATAATTCACCCCTCCACTTT; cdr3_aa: CASSRGTGDNSPLHF
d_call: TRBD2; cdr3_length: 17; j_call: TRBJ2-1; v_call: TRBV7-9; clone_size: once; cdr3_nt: TGTGCCAGCAGCTTCGGGACTAGCGGGTTGGCCGCCAATGAGCAGTTCTTC; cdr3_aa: CASSFGTSGLAANEQFF
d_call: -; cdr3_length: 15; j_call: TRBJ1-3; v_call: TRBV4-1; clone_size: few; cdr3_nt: TGCGCCAGCAGCCAAGATCAGGTGGGGTCGGACACCATATATTTT; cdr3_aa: CASSQDQVGSDTIYF
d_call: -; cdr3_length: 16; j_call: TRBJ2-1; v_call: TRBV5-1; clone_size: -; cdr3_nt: TGCGCCAGCAGCCTGGAAGGGCGGAGCTCCTACAATGAGCAGTTCTTC; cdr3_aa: CASSLEGRSSYNEQFF
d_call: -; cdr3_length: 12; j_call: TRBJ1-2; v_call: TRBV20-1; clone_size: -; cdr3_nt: TGCAGTGCTAGTTCGACAGCCTATGGCTACACCTTC; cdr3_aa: CSASSTAYGYTF
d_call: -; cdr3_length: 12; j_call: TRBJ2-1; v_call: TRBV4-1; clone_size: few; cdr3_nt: TGCGCCAGCAGCCAAGACATGGGACTTAGGTTCTTC; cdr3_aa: CASSQDMGLRFF
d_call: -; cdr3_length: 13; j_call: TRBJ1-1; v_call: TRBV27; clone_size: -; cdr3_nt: TGTGCCAGCAGTTACGGGGCGAACACTGAAGCTTTCTTT; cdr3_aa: CASSYGANTEAFF
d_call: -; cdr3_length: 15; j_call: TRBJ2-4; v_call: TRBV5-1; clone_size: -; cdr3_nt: TGCGCCAGCAGCTTGGAAGGGACGATAGGAAACATTCAGTACTTC; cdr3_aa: CASSLEGTIGNIQYF
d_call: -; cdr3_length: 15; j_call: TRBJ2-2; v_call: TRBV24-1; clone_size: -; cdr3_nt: TGTGCCACCAGTGGGGTACTCCCGAACACCGGGGAGCTGTTTTTT; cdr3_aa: CATSGVLPNTGELFF
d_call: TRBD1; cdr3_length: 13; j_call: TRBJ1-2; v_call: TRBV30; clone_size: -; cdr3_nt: TGTGCCTGGACGAAAACAGGGGATTATGGCTACACCTTC; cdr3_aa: CAWTKTGDYGYTF
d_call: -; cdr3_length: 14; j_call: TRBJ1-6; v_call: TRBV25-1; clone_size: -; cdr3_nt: TGTGCCAGCAGTGAGGGAGCCTATAATTCACCCCTCCACTTT; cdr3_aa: CASSEGAYNSPLHF
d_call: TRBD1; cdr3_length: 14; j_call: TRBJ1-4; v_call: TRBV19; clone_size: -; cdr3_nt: TGTGCCAGTAGTCCCGGGACAGGGAATGAAAAACTGTTTTTT; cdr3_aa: CASSPGTGNEKLFF
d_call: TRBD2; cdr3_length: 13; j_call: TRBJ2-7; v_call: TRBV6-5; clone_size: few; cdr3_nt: TGTGCCACCAAGCGGGATAGCTCCTACGAGCAGTACTTC; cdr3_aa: CATKRDSSYEQYF
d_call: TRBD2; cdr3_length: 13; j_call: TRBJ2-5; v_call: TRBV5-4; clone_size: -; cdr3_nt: TGTGCCAGTATGACTAGCGGACAAGAGACCCAGTACTTC; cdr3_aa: CASMTSGQETQYF
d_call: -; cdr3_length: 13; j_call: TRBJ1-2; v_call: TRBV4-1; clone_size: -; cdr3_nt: TGCGCCAGCAGCCAAGATAAAAACTATGGCTACACCTTC; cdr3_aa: CASSQDKNYGYTF
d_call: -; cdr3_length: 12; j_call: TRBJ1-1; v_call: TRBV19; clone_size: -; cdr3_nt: TGTGCCAGTGGAACAGGGAGGGGTTTTGCTTTCTTT; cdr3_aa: CASGTGRGFAFF
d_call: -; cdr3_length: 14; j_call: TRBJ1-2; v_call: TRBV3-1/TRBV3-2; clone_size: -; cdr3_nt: TGTGCCAGCAGCCAAGGCCAGCGAGACTATGGCTACACCTTC; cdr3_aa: CASSQGQRDYGYTF
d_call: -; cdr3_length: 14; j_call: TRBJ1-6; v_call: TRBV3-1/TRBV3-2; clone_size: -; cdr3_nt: TGTGCCAGCAGCCAAGATAGTGGGCAGCCTCCCCTCCACTTT; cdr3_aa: CASSQDSGQPPLHF
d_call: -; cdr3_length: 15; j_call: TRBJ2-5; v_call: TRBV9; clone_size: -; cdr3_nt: TGTGCCAGCAGCGTACGGTCCCTTTGGGGGGAGACCCAGTACTTC; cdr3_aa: CASSVRSLWGETQYF
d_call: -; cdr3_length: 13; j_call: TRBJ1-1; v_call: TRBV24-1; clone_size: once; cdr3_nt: TGTGCCACCAGTGAGGGTGGGTATACTGAAGCTTTCTTT; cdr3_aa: CATSEGGYTEAFF
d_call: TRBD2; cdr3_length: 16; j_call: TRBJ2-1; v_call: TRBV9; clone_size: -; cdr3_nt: TGTGCCAGCAGCGTCCTAGCGGGGGTGGACTACAATGAGCAGTTCTTC; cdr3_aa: CASSVLAGVDYNEQFF
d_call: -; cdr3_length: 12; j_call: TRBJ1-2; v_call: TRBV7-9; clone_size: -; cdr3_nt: TGTGCCAGCAGCCAAGATAACTATGGCTACACCTTC; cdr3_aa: CASSQDNYGYTF
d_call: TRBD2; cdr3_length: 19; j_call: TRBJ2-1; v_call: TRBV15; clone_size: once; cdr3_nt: TGTGCCACCAGCAGGCTCCGAGTAGCGGGAGGAGAGTACTACAATGAGCAGTTCTTC; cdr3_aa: CATSRLRVAGGEYYNEQFF
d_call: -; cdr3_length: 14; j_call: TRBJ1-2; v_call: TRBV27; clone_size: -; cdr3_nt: TGTGCCAGCAGCGAGGGTAGAGGTCTCTATGGCTACACCTTC; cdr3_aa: CASSEGRGLYGYTF
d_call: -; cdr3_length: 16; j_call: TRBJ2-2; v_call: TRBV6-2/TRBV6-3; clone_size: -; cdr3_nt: TGTGCCAGCAGTTACGCGTACCGACTAGAATCCGGGGAGCTGTTTTTT; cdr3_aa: CASSYAYRLESGELFF
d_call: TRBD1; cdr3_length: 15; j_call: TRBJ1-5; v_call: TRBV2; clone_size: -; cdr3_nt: TGTGCCAGCAGTAAGACAGGGTCGGGCAATCAGCCCCAGCATTTT; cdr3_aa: CASSKTGSGNQPQHF
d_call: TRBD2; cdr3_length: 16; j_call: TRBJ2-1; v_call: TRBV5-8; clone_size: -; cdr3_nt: TGTGCCAGCAGCCCGCGACTAGCTAGCTCCTACAATGAGCAGTTCTTC; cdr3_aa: CASSPRLASSYNEQFF
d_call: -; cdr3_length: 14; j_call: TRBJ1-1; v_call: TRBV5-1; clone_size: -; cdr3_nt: TGCGCCAGCAGCTTGGATCAGCGGGAGCAGGAAGCTTTCTTT; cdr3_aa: CASSLDQREQEAFF